Listed below are T cell receptor beta chains from one sample, sequenced in a study of blood T cell repertoires in COVID-19. This table comes from immunoSEQ multiplex PCR, and its TCRdb copy is limited to in-frame clones, with some not included. The sample contains about 200,000 clones, 80% to 90% of which appear only once. The sequenced sample was PBMCs or T cells enriched from blood (not recorded which). The receptor source for this set is a man between 40 and 49 years old who had recovered from COVID-19. CDR3s include the opening cysteine and the closing phenylalanine or tryptophan. The D gene is left open where the match is weak. Clone size, where shown, is once, few, many, or a class for clones that have expanded.

J: TRBJ1-3; V: TRBV15; size: .; D: .; DNA: TGTGCCACCAGCAGAGATCCAGGAGGCCAAAACACCATATATTTT; CDR3: CATSRDPGGQNTIYF
J: TRBJ1-5; V: TRBV19; size: .; D: .; DNA: TGTGCCAGTGGACGGGGCGGGGATTCCGGTCAGCCCCAGCATTTT; CDR3: CASGRGGDSGQPQHF
J: TRBJ2-7; V: TRBV28; size: .; D: .; DNA: TGTGCCAGCAGTTTATCCCCCGTTTCTTACTACGAGCAGTACTTC; CDR3: CASSLSPVSYYEQYF
J: TRBJ2-5; V: TRBV18; size: .; D: TRBD2; DNA: TGTGCCAGCTCACCACCGGGAGGGATGGTAGAGACCCAGTACTTC; CDR3: CASSPPGGMVETQYF
J: TRBJ2-3; V: TRBV29-1; size: .; D: TRBD1; DNA: TGCAGCGCTGGAAGGACCGGGACAGTGACAGATACGCAGTATTTT; CDR3: CSAGRTGTVTDTQYF
J: TRBJ1-6; V: TRBV2; size: .; D: .; DNA: TGTGCCAGCCTATGGACGGAGGAAAATTCACCCCTCCACTTT; CDR3: CASLWTEENSPLHF
J: TRBJ1-1; V: TRBV7-8; size: .; D: TRBD1; DNA: TGTGCCAGCAGCTCGGGACAGGGGGACACTGAAGCTTTCTTT; CDR3: CASSSGQGDTEAFF
J: TRBJ2-4; V: TRBV19; size: few; D: .; DNA: TGTGCCAGTAGCCCAGGGGTGGGGACCAAAAACATTCAGTACTTC; CDR3: CASSPGVGTKNIQYF
J: TRBJ1-2; V: TRBV14; size: .; D: .; DNA: TGTGCCAGCAGCCAAGCAGTCCATGGCTACACCTTC; CDR3: CASSQAVHGYTF
J: TRBJ1-4; V: TRBV28; size: .; D: TRBD1; DNA: TGTGCCAGCAGATCGGGACAGGGTAATGAAAAACTGTTTTTT; CDR3: CASRSGQGNEKLFF
J: TRBJ2-1; V: TRBV6-1; size: few; D: TRBD2; DNA: TGTGCCAGCAGTGAACAGCCGACTAGCGAAGAGGAGCAGTTCTTC; CDR3: CASSEQPTSEEEQFF
J: TRBJ2-1; V: TRBV4-3; size: .; D: TRBD2; DNA: TGCGCCAGCAGCCAAGATCCGGCGGCTAGCGGGATCTACAATGAGCAGTTCTTC; CDR3: CASSQDPAASGIYNEQFF
J: TRBJ2-1; V: TRBV6-2/TRBV6-3; size: .; D: TRBD2; DNA: TGTGCCAGCAGTTGGACTAGTCTTGAGCAGTTCTTC; CDR3: CASSWTSLEQFF
J: TRBJ1-2; V: TRBV7-2; size: many; D: .; DNA: TGTGCCAGCAGCACCCCGAGGGACTATGGCTACACCTTC; CDR3: CASSTPRDYGYTF
J: TRBJ2-5; V: TRBV5-1; size: .; D: .; DNA: TGCGCCAGCGGACGGGGGTCCGGAGAGACCCAGTACTTC; CDR3: CASGRGSGETQYF
J: TRBJ2-7; V: TRBV19; size: .; D: TRBD1; DNA: TGTGCCAGTAGCAAAGCGGGACAGGGAGCCTACGAGCAGTACTTC; CDR3: CASSKAGQGAYEQYF
J: TRBJ1-1; V: TRBV19; size: .; D: TRBD1; DNA: TGTGCCAGTAGTTCTCACTTCAGGGGGCAAGACACTGAAGCTTTCTTT; CDR3: CASSSHFRGQDTEAFF
J: TRBJ2-7; V: TRBV19; size: .; D: .; DNA: TGTGCCAGTAGTATAGGACACTCCTACGAGCAGTACTTC; CDR3: CASSIGHSYEQYF
J: TRBJ1-1; V: TRBV12-3/TRBV12-4; size: .; D: .; DNA: TGTGCCAGCAGTCCCAACTCGAACACTGAAGCTTTCTTT; CDR3: CASSPNSNTEAFF
J: TRBJ1-6; V: TRBV28; size: .; D: .; DNA: TGTGCCAGCAGGCTACTCCGAGGGGGTGATTCACCCCTCCACTTT; CDR3: CASRLLRGGDSPLHF
J: TRBJ1-5; V: TRBV2; size: once; D: .; DNA: TGTGCCAGCAGCGGGGACTTCAATCAGCCCCAGCATTTT; CDR3: CASSGDFNQPQHF
J: TRBJ2-5; V: TRBV6-5; size: .; D: TRBD1; DNA: TGTGCCAGCAGGATGGGGGACAGCAAAGAGACCCAGTACTTC; CDR3: CASRMGDSKETQYF
J: TRBJ1-4; V: TRBV7-9; size: .; D: .; DNA: TGTGCCAGCAGGGCAGGGGCAACTAATGAAAAACTGTTTTTT; CDR3: CASRAGATNEKLFF
J: TRBJ2-1; V: TRBV3-1/TRBV3-2; size: .; D: TRBD2; DNA: TGTGCCAGCAGCCCCGCCGGGAGCGGGAGGGCCAATGAGCAGTTCTTC; CDR3: CASSPAGSGRANEQFF
J: TRBJ2-3; V: TRBV30; size: .; D: .; DNA: TGTGCCTGGAGTGGTGGCAGGGGCACAGATACGCAGTATTTT; CDR3: CAWSGGRGTDTQYF
J: TRBJ2-7; V: TRBV28; size: .; D: TRBD2; DNA: TGTGCCAGCAGTTTATGGGGTACTAGCGGCTCCTACGAGCAGTACTTC; CDR3: CASSLWGTSGSYEQYF
J: TRBJ1-6; V: TRBV5-5; size: many; D: TRBD1; DNA: TGTGCCAGCAGCTTGGAGGCAGGGGGTTTGACACCCCTCCACTTT; CDR3: CASSLEAGGLTPLHF
J: TRBJ2-1; V: TRBV25-1; size: .; D: .; DNA: TGTGCCAGCAGTTTACAGGTTTCGGATGAGCAGTTCTTC; CDR3: CASSLQVSDEQFF
J: TRBJ1-5; V: TRBV9; size: .; D: .; DNA: TGTGCCAGCAGTAATACAGGAACTATTGATCAGCCCCAGCATTTT; CDR3: CASSNTGTIDQPQHF
J: TRBJ1-6; V: TRBV6-1; size: many; D: TRBD1; DNA: TGTGCCAGCAGTGAAGGGACAGGGAATTCACCCCTCCACTTT; CDR3: CASSEGTGNSPLHF
J: TRBJ2-2; V: TRBV10-3; size: .; D: .; DNA: TGTGCCATCAGGATAACTATGAACACCGGGGAGCTGTTTTTT; CDR3: CAIRITMNTGELFF
J: TRBJ2-1; V: TRBV24-1; size: .; D: .; DNA: TGTGCCACCAGTGATGCGGAAAGGAGCTCCTACAATGAGCAGTTCTTC; CDR3: CATSDAERSSYNEQFF
J: TRBJ1-3; V: TRBV30; size: .; D: TRBD1; DNA: TGTGCCTGGAGTGTTAACAGGGGTGGAAACACCATATATTTT; CDR3: CAWSVNRGGNTIYF
J: TRBJ1-2; V: TRBV3-1/TRBV3-2; size: .; D: .; DNA: TGTGCCAGCAGCCAAGGTCCAGGAAACTATGGCTACACCTTC; CDR3: CASSQGPGNYGYTF
J: TRBJ2-1; V: TRBV3-1/TRBV3-2; size: .; D: .; DNA: TGTGCCAGCAGCCCGAACCAAAGGGGGGGTTGGGACAATGAGCAGTTCTTC; CDR3: CASSPNQRGGWDNEQFF
J: TRBJ2-2; V: TRBV6-4; size: .; D: TRBD1; DNA: TGTGCCAGCAGGCCACAGGGGAGCACCGGGGAGCTGTTTTTT; CDR3: CASRPQGSTGELFF
J: TRBJ2-1; V: TRBV28; size: .; D: TRBD2; DNA: TGTGCCAGCAGTTTCCAGCGGACTAGCGGGCTCAATGAGCAGTTCTTC; CDR3: CASSFQRTSGLNEQFF
J: TRBJ2-1; V: TRBV14; size: .; D: .; DNA: TGTGCCAGCAGCCAAGTTCTCCACAATGAGCAGTTCTTC; CDR3: CASSQVLHNEQFF
J: TRBJ2-1; V: TRBV10-3; size: .; D: .; DNA: TGTGCCATCAGTGAGGGTGTATGGGAGGACCCCAACAATGAGCAGTTCTTC; CDR3: CAISEGVWEDPNNEQFF
J: TRBJ2-1; V: TRBV11-3; size: .; D: TRBD1; DNA: TGTGCCAGCAGCCCCACCGGGACAGACAATGAGCAGTTCTTC; CDR3: CASSPTGTDNEQFF
J: TRBJ1-2; V: TRBV6-2/TRBV6-3; size: .; D: .; DNA: TGTGCCAGCAGTTACTCGGGGGGCTATGGCTACACCTTC; CDR3: CASSYSGGYGYTF